The rows below give T cell receptor beta chains drawn from one sample of a study of T cell repertoires in cytomegalovirus infection. Antigens of these TCRs are unknown. TCRdb redid the calling of the reads with MiXCR, one entry per CDR3 protein. This repertoire shows hundreds of thousands of distinct CDR3 sequences, just under 30% found once; its top ten account for around 20%. The sequencing here drew on cultured PBMCs, taken from culture after CMV antigen stimulation. The origin of the receptors is a human donor in good health (CMV status not recorded). Some clones in this sample may be carry-over from other donors' samples. Each CDR3 is given with its conserved first and last residue. Fields, in order: clone size, D gene, V gene, J gene, CDR3 protein, CDR3 DNA. The D gene is left open where the match is weak. Size values are once, few and many counts, or a class for expanded clones, and some rows have none.

abundance: few
d_gene: TRBD1
v_gene: TRBV7-8
j_gene: TRBJ2-1
CDR3aa: CASSSLAGTGVGDEQFF
CDR3nt: TGTGCCAGCAGCTCCCTCGCGGGGACAGGGGTTGGGGATGAGCAGTTCTTC

abundance: .
d_gene: .
v_gene: TRBV9
j_gene: TRBJ1-1
CDR3aa: CASSVGVGAARTEAFF
CDR3nt: TGTGCCAGCAGCGTAGGGGTCGGGGCCGCCAGGACTGAAGCTTTCTTT

abundance: few
d_gene: .
v_gene: TRBV7-3
j_gene: TRBJ2-5
CDR3aa: CASSTDLVGTQYF
CDR3nt: TGTGCCAGCAGCACCGACTTGGTTGGGACCCAGTACTTC

abundance: many
d_gene: .
v_gene: TRBV7-6
j_gene: TRBJ2-3
CDR3aa: CASSLALLVPAGTDTQYF
CDR3nt: TGTGCCAGCAGCTTAGCGTTGTTGGTCCCAGCGGGTACAGATACGCAGTATTTT

abundance: .
d_gene: TRBD1
v_gene: TRBV12-3/TRBV12-4
j_gene: TRBJ1-2
CDR3aa: CASSFGTGEAYGYTF
CDR3nt: TGTGCCAGCAGTTTTGGGACAGGGGAGGCCTATGGCTACACCTTC

abundance: few
d_gene: TRBD1
v_gene: TRBV19
j_gene: TRBJ1-2
CDR3aa: CASSTPGQEGANGYTF
CDR3nt: TGTGCCAGTAGCACCCCGGGACAGGAGGGGGCGAATGGCTACACCTTC

abundance: .
d_gene: .
v_gene: TRBV4-2
j_gene: TRBJ2-1
CDR3aa: CASSRDRLNNEQFF
CDR3nt: TGTGCCAGCAGCCGAGATAGACTAAACAATGAGCAGTTCTTC

abundance: .
d_gene: .
v_gene: TRBV28
j_gene: TRBJ2-7
CDR3aa: CASSSGPAYEQYF
CDR3nt: TGTGCCAGCAGTTCGGGACCTGCCTACGAGCAGTACTTC

abundance: few
d_gene: .
v_gene: TRBV2
j_gene: TRBJ1-5
CDR3aa: CASNQGSSGYNQPQHF
CDR3nt: TGTGCCAGCAATCAGGGGAGCTCGGGATACAATCAGCCCCAGCATTTT

abundance: .
d_gene: .
v_gene: TRBV3-1
j_gene: TRBJ1-1
CDR3aa: CASSQGGGNTEAFF
CDR3nt: TGTGCCAGCAGCCAAGGGGGGGGGAACACTGAAGCTTTCTTT